This T cell receptor beta chain was documented in a study of blood T cells in healthy people across ages. Study-level points and caveats: Unsorted PBMC input precluded a conclusive naive versus antigen-experienced comparison. Unknown CMV status may confound age-related changes in expanded clones. In long-lived donors, naive CD4+ cell counts and diversity exceeded those of aged donors.

As for this clonotype: Its specificity is not known.

Germline V gene lookup returns CDR1 SGHRS and CDR2 YFSETQ. The CDR3 has 15 amino acids. Primers used in a second PCR of roughly 7 to 11 cycles were a sample-barcoded 5' primer and a J-beta primer mix. Every cDNA molecule bore a tag from a template-switch adaptor containing 12 random nucleotides. TCRdb analysed the 5' RACE reads with MiXCR anew, one entry per CDR3 protein. The table shows more than 700,000 distinct CDR3 sequences, with approximately 55% occurring only once. The sequence was collected from an elderly man in good health. The source material was blood. J is TRBJ2-7 and V is TRBV5-1, with D possibly TRBD2 on 6 matching bases. Judging by the DNA end, TRBJ2-5 fits better; the J call may be wrong. The CDR3 DNA is TGCGCCAGCAGCTTGTTTGGCGGGGTCGGGGAGACCCAGTACTTC. Its protein is CASSLFGGVGETQYF.